This T cell receptor beta chain is drawn from a study of early T cells in non-severe SARS-CoV-2 infection. The CDR3 consists of 13 residues. Trimming removed 1 base at V and 4 bases at J, with 8 bases between. Germline V gene sequence: CDR1 SGHRS, CDR2 YFSETQ. From the 5' RACE reads, TCRdb called clonotypes with MiXCR, one entry per CDR3 protein. Of roughly 90,000 distinct CDR3 sequences in the sample, around 15% were seen once. In this sample, this clonotype turned up many times. This chain joins TRBV5-1 and TRBJ1-1, with D perhaps TRBD1 (5 bases). The source is an adult who was a healthcare worker with PCR-confirmed SARS-CoV-2 infection or an uninfected control (not recorded which). Sequencing was performed on whole blood. The CDR3 DNA reads TGCGCCAGCAGCTTGAGGGGATCCACTGAAGCTTTCTTT. It yields the protein CASSLRGSTEAFF.